What follows is one T cell receptor beta chain and its context. This clonotype was detected only once. It lacks a known antigen. No base quality information exists; no much larger clone differs at one position. TCR beta repertoires were profiled from peripheral blood of 13 young patients with multiple sclerosis to demonstrate the VDJtools post-analysis software. Multiple sclerosis patients were children and adolescents aged roughly 6 to 15 years. The source of the sample is a study of post-analysis software for immune sequencing data (dated by TCRdb to about 2015). Study-level background: The recorded disease courses included relapsing-remitting, secondary progressive and progressive-relapsing multiple sclerosis, and some patients had no subtype annotation. Patient repertoires were compared against about twelve previously published healthy control repertoires from donors aged roughly 6 to 28 years. A subset of samples was prepared in parallel using single-end sample barcoding, then pooled and co-amplified after Illumina adapter ligation.

The CDR3 covers 14 residues, taking in both the cysteine and the phenylalanine. Only the CDR3 portion is preserved as DNA: 42 bases, with reading frame beginning at the first base. CDR1 and CDR2, looked up from the germline V gene, are MNHEY and SVGEGT. Trimming removed 8 bases from V and 0 bases from J, leaving 13 bases between the germline ends. Paper-wide results and their limitations: The control group was slightly older than the multiple sclerosis patient group. Several TRBV segments, including TRBV5-6, TRBV5-1 and TRBV20-1, were significantly more frequent in patients than controls. When samples were clustered directly using the F measure, samples prepared in the same batch co-clustered strongly, which prompted a batch-effect correction. Compared with controls, multiple sclerosis patients had significantly lower normalized Chao1 diversity, a finding suggesting substantial peripheral T-cell clonal expansion.

The library was generated by PCR. The reads were generated on an Illumina HiSeq 2500. To reduce PCR and sequencing biases, unique molecular identifiers were built into the TCR beta cDNA libraries. Every 1 to 10 million input T cells yielded 500,000 or so cDNA molecules, meaning each molecule approximated one T cell. The patient libraries were prepared and sequenced using the same protocol as the earlier healthy control dataset. Samples belonging to the same batch were prepared together, multiplexed and sequenced on a shared HiSeq lane. On the authors' methods: MIGEC was used to process the raw barcoded reads, and molecular identifier groups with only a single read were discarded before consensus assembly and CDR3 extraction. VDJtools was used for post-analysis of the clonotype tables, with diversity normalized by down-sampling every dataset to the smallest sample size. In repertoire overlap clustering, CDR3 amino acid sequences, but not nucleotide sequences, were matched to correct batch-related cross-sample contamination. Starting from the raw public reads, TCRdb applied fastp trimming at Q25, assembled clones with MiXCR and retained in-frame beta chains. Rows with a matching CDR3 protein are joined into one entry that keeps the most common DNA and genes. The V and J calls here are based on TCRdb, not the publication. Here the sample has about 820,000 distinct CDR3 sequences; roughly 58% occur a single time. The top ten constitute 4.6% of the sample.

Sequenced: blood. This TCR was sampled from a girl aged 5-17 years with multiple sclerosis. The chain is made from TRBV6-2 or TRBV6-3 and TRBJ1-2; a tentative D match to TRBD1 spans 6 bases. CDR3 protein: CASLGTPANYGYTF. The nucleotide sequence reads as follows: TGTGCCAGCTTGGGGACACCGGCTAACTATGGCTACACCTTC.